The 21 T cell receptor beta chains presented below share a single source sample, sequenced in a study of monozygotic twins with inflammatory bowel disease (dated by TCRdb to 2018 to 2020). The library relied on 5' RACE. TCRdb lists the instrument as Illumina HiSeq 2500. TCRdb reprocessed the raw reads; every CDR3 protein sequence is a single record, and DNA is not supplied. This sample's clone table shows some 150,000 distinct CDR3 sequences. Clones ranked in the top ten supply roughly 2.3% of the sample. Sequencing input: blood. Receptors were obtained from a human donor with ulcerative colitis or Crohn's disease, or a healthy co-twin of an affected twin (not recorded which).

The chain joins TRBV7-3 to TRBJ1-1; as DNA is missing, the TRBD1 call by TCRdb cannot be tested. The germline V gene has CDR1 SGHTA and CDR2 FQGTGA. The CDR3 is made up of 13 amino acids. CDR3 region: CASSFDRLTEAFF.

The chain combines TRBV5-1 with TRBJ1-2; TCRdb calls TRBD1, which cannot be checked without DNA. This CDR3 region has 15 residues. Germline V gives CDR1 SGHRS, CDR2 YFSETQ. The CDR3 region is CASSLTGDINYGYTF.

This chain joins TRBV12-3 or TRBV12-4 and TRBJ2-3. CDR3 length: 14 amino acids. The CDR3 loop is CASRNTASTDTQYF.

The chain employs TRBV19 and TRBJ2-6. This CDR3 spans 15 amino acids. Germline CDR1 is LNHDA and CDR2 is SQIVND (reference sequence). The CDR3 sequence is CASSTVNSGANVLTF.

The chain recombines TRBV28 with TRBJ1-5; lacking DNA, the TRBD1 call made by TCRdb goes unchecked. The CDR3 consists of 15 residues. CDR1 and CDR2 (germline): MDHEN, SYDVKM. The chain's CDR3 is CASSLSGTGNQPQHF. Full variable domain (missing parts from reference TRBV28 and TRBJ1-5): DVKVTQSSRYLVKRTGEKVFLECVQDMDHENMFWYRQDPGLGLRLIYFSYDVKMKEKGDIPEGYSVSREKKERFSLILESASTNQTSMYLCASSLSGTGNQPQHFGDGTRLSIL.

The CDR3 here is CASSQNARGMETQYF. This chain links TRBV4-3 with TRBJ2-5; as DNA is missing, the TRBD1 call by TCRdb cannot be tested. Germline assignment: CDR1 LGHNA and CDR2 YSLEER. The CDR3 length is 15 residues.

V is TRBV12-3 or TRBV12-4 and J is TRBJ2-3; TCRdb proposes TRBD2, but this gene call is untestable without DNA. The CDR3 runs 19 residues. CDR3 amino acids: CASSLGVLAGVASTDTQYF.

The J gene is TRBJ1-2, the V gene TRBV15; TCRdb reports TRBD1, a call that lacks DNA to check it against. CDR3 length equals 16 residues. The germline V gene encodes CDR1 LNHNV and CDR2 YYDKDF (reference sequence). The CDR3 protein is CATSRGQPQTNYGYTF.

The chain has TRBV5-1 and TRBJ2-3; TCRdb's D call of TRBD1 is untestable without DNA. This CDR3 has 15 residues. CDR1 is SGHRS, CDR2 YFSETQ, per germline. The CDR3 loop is CASSLERGYTDTQYF.

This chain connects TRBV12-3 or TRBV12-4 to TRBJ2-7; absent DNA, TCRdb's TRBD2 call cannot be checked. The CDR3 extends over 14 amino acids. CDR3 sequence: CASSMGPNLYEQYF.

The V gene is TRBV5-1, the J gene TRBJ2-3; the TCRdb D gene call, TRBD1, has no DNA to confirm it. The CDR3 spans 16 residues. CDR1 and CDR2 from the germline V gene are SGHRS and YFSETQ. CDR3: CASSLVAGSGTDTQYF.

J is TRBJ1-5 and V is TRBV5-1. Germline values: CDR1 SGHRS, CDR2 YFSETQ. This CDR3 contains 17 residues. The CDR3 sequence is CASSLGGGPYSNQPQHF.

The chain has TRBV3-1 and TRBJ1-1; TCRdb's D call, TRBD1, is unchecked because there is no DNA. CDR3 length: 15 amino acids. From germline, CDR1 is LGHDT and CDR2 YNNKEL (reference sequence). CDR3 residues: CASSQDTRENTEAFF. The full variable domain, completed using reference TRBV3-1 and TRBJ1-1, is DTAVSQTPKYLVTQMGNDKSIKCEQNLGHDTMYWYKQDSKKFLKIMFSYNNKELIINETVPNRFSPKSPDKAHLNLHINSLELGDSAVYFCASSQDTRENTEAFFGQGTRLTVV.

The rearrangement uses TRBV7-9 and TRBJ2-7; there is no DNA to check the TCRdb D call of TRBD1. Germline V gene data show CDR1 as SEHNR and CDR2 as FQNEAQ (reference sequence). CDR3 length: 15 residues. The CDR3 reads CASSPREGQGDEQYF.

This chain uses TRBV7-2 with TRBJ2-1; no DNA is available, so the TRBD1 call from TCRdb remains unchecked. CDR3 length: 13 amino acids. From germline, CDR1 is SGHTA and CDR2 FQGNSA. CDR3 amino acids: CASSSGQVDEQFF.

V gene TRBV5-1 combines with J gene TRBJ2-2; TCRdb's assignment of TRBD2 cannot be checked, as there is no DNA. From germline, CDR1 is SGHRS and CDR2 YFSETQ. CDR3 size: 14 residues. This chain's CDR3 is CASSFSGNTGELFF.

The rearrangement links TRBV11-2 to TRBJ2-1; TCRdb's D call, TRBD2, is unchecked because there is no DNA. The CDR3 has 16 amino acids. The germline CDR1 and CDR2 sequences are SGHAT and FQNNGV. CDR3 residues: CASSLGLLGKLGEQFF.

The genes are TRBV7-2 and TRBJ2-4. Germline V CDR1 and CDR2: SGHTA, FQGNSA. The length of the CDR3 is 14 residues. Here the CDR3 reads CASSQNGGLNIQYF.

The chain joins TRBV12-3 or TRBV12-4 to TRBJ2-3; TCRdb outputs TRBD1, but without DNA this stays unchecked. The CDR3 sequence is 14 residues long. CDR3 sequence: CASSSVYRGDTQYF.

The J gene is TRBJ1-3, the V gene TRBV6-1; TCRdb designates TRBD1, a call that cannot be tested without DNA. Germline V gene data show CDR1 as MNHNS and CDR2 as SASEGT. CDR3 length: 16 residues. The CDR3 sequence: CASSRKDSPHGNTIYF.

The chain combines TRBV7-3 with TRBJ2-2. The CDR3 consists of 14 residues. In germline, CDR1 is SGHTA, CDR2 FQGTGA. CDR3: CASSYDWYTGELFF.